This TCR beta chain was profiled in a study of T cell responses to AZD1222 COVID-19 vaccine. TCRdb's copy holds only in-frame clones and misses some; the assay was immunoSEQ multiplex PCR. The sample records around 110,000 clones, about nine tenths being singletons. General observations from the study: Reports indicate that nearly half of spike-specific TCRs are directed at unmutated variant regions.

Deletions cut 3 bases from V and 10 bases from J, with 16 bases between. The CDR3 has 15 amino acids. Germline values: CDR1 MNHEY, CDR2 SVGEGT. Of note for this clone: Its target is unknown.

The TCR sequence derives from an adult who received the AZD1222 COVID-19 vaccine. The sequencing here drew on peripheral blood, taken 28 days after the second AZD1222 dose. The V and J genes are TRBV6-2 or TRBV6-3 and TRBJ1-6, with a weak D call TRBD1 (5 bases). CDR3 sequence reads: CASSYVGGNYSPLHF. The CDR3 DNA reads TGTGCCAGCAGTTATGTCGGGGGAAACTACTCACCCCTCCACTTT.